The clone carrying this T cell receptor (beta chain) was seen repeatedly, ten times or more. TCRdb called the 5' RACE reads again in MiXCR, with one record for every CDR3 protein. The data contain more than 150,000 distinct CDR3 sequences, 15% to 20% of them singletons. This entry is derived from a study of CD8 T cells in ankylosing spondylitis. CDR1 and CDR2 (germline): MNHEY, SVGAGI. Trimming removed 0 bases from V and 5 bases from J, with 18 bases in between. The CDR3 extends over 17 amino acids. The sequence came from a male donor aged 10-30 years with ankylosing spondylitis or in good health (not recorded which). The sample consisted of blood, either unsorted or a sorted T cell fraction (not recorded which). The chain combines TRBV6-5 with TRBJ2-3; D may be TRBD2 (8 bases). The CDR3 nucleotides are TGTGCCAGCAGTTACTCCGAGGGGGCCAGCGGGGGAGATACGCAGTATTTT. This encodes CASSYSEGASGGDTQYF.